What follows describes a single T cell receptor (beta chain). The treatment is: some 20 received Ad26.COV2.S at low or high dose, single or two shots; 5 received placebo; per-sample allocation not given. Collection of samples fell on day 63 after the first vaccine or placebo injection. The donor's status was that of an adult aged 18-55 years in Boston. Germline loops: CDR1 MNHNS, CDR2 SASEGT. The ends lost 7 bases at V and 1 base at J; junction bases unmatched: 7. The CDR3 consists of 15 residues. The source of the sample is a study of Ad26.COV2.S vaccination and SARS-CoV-2 variants. Sequencing used immunoSEQ multiplex PCR; TCRdb keeps in-frame clones, though not all of them. The table includes 300,000 to 400,000 clones, about 85% detected once.

The sample here was peripheral blood, taken in a trial of Ad26.COV2.S vaccine versus placebo. The sequence came from a person between 18 and 65 years old who received the Ad26.COV2.S COVID-19 vaccine or a placebo. This chain uses TRBV6-1 with TRBJ1-2, with 9 bases identical to TRBD1. The CDR3 nucleotides read TGTGCCAGCAACCCGACAGGGGGGTATAACTATGGCTACACCTTC. It specifies CASNPTGGYNYGYTF.